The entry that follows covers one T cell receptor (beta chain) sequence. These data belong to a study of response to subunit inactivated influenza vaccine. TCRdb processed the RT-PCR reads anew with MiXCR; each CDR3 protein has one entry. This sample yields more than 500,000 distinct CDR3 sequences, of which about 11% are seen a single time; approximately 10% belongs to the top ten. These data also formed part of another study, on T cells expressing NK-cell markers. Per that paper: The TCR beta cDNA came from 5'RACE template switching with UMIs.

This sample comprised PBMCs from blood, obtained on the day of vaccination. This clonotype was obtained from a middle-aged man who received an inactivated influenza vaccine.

CDR3 coding DNA: TGTGCCAGTGGATCCGGGACAGCTTACAATGAGCAGTTCTTC. Translation: CASGSGTAYNEQFF. The genes are TRBV7-4 and TRBJ2-1; TRBD1 matches at 7 bases. Germline lookup yields CDR1 SGHVT and CDR2 SQSDAQ. The junction had 9 bases not matched to a gene; V was cut back by 9 bases and J by 4 bases. The length of the CDR3 is 14 residues.